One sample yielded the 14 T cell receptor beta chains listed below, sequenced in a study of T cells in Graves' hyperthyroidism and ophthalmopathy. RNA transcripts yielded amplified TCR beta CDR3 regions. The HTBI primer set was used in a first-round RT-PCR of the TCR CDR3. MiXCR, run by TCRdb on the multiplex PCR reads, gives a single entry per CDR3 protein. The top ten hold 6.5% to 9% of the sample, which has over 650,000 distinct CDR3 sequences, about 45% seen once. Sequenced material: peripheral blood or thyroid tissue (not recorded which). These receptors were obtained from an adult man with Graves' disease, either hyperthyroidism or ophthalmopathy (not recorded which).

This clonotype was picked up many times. In DNA form, the CDR3 reads TGTGCCAGCAGGGGCCCTGAAGCTTTCTTT. Its translation is CASRGPEAFF. The chain links TRBV2 to TRBJ1-1; no firm D call. V shed 6 bases and J shed 6 bases, with 5 bases lying between them. CDR1 and CDR2 from the germline V gene are SNHLY and FYNNEI. CDR3 length: 10 amino acids.

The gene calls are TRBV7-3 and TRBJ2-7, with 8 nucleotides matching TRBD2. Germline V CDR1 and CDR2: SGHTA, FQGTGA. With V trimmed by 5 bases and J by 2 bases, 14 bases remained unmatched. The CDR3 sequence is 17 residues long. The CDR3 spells CASSLASGPTGTYEQYF. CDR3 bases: TGTGCCAGCAGCCTCGCTAGCGGGCCTACAGGTACCTACGAGCAGTACTTC.

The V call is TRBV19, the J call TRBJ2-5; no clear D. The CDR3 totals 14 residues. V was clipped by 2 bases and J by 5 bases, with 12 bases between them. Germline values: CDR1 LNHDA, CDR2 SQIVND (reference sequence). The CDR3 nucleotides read TGTGCCAGTAGTATAAAACGGAACCGGGAGACCCAGTACTTC. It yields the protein CASSIKRNRETQYF.

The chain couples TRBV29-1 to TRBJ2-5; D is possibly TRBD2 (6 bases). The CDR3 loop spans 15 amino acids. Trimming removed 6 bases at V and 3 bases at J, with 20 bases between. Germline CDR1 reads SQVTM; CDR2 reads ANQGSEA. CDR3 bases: TGCAGCGTAGTTGGGAGGATCCGCTTTGAAGAGACCCAGTACTTC. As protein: CSVVGRIRFEETQYF.

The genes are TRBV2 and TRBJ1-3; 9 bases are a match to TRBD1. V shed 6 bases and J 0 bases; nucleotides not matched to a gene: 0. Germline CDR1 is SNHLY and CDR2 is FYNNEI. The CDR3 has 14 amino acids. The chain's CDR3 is CASRDRGSGNTIYF. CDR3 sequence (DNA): TGTGCCAGCAGGGACAGGGGCTCTGGAAACACCATATATTTT.

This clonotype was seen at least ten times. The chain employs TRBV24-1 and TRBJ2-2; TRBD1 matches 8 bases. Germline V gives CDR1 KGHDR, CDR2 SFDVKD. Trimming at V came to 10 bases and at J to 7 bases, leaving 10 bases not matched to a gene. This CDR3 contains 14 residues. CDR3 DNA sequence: TGTGCCACGAGGGGACAGGCCATAGGCGGGGAGCTGTTTTTT. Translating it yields CATRGQAIGGELFF.

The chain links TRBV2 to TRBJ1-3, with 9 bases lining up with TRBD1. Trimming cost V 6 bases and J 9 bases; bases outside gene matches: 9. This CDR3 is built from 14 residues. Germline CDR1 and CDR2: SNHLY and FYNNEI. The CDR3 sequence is CASSLTGGSGTIYF. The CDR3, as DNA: TGTGCCAGCAGCCTAACAGGGGGCTCGGGCACCATATATTTT. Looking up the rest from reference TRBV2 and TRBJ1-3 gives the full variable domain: EPEVTQTPSHQVTQMGQEVILRCVPISNHLYFYWYRQILGQKVEFLVSFYNNEISEKSEIFDDQFSVERPDGSNFTLKIRSTKLEDSAMYFCASSLTGGSGTIYFGEGSWLTVV.

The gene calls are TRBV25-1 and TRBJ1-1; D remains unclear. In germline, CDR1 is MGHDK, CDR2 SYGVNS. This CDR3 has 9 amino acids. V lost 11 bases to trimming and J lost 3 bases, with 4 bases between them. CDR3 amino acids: CAFYTEAFF. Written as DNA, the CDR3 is TGTGCCTTTTACACTGAAGCTTTCTTT.

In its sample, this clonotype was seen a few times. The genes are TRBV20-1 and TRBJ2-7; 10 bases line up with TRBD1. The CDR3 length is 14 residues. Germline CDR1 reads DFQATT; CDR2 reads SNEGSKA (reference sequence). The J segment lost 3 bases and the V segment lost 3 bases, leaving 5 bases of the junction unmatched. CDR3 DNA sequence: TGCAGTGCTAGCCGGGGACAGGGGAGCTACGAGCAGTACTTC. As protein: CSASRGQGSYEQYF.

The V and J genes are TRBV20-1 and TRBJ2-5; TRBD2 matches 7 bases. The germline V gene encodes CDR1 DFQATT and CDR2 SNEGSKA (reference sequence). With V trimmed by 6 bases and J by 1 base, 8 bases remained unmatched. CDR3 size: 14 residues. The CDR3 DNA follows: TGCAGTGCCTCAGGTAGCGGGCTCCAAGAGACCCAGTACTTC. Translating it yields CSASGSGLQETQYF.

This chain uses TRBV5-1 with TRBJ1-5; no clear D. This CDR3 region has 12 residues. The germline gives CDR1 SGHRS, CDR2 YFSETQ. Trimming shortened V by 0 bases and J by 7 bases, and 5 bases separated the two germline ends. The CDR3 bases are TGCGCCAGCAGCTTGGCCAGGCAGCCCCAGCATTTT. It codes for CASSLARQPQHF.

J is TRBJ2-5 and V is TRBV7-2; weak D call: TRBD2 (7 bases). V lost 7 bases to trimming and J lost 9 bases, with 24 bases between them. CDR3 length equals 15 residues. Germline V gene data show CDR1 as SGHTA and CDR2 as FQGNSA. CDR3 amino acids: CASNPARGADMAQYF. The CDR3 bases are TGTGCCAGCAACCCGGCCCGGGGGGCCGATATGGCCCAGTACTTC.

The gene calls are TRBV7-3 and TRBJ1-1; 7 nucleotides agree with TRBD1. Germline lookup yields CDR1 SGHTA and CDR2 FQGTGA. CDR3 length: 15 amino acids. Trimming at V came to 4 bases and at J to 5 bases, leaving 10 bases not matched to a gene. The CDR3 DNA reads TGTGCCAGCAGCTCGCCGGGACAGAGAACAACTGAAGCTTTCTTT. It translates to CASSSPGQRTTEAFF.

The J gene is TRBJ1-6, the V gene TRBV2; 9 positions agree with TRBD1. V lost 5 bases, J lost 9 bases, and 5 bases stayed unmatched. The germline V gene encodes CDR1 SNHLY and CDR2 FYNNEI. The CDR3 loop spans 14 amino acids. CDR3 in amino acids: CASSLRDRASPLHF. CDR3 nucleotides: TGTGCCAGCAGTTTACGGGACAGGGCTTCACCCCTCCACTTT. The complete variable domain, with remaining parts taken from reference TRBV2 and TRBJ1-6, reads EPEVTQTPSHQVTQMGQEVILRCVPISNHLYFYWYRQILGQKVEFLVSFYNNEISEKSEIFDDQFSVERPDGSNFTLKIRSTKLEDSAMYFCASSLRDRASPLHFGNGTRLTVT.